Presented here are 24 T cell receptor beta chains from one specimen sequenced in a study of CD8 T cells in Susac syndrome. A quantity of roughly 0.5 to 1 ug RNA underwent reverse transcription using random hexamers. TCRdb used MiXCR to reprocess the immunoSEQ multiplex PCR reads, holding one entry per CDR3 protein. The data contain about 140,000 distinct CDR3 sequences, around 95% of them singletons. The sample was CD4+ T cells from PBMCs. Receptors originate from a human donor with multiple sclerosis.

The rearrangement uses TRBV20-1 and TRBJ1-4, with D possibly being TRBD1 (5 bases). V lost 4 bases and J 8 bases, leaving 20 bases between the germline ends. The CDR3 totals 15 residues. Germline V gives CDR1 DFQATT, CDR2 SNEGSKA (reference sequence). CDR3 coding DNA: TGCAGTGCTAAGGCCGGGGCGGCTCGTTCGGAAAAACTGTTTTTT. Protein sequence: CSAKAGAARSEKLFF.

CDR3 in DNA: TGTGCCAGCAGTTCTTGGACAGGTTCAGATACGCAGTATTTT. This codes for CASSSWTGSDTQYF. The V gene is TRBV6-5, the J gene TRBJ2-3; 7 bases map to TRBD1. With 4 bases clipped from V and 4 bases from J, the junction kept 5 bases outside the gene matches. CDR3 length equals 14 residues. CDR1 is MNHEY, CDR2 SVGAGI, per germline.

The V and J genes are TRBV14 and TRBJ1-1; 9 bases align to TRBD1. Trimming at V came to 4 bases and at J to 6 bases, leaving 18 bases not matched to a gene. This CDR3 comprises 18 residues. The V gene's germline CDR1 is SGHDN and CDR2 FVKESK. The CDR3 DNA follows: TGTGCCAGCAGCCGAGGCGGACAGGGGTTGACGGGACGCGCTGAAGCTTTCTTT. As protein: CASSRGGQGLTGRAEAFF.

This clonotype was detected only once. This CDR3 is CASSLYRDRNQPQHF. CDR3 bases: TGTGCCAGCAGCCTCTACCGGGACAGAAATCAGCCCCAGCATTTT. The V call is TRBV3-1, the J call TRBJ1-5; 7 nucleotides match TRBD1. V lost 4 bases, J lost 4 bases, and 7 bases stayed unmatched. Per the germline V gene, CDR1 is LGHDT and CDR2 is YNNKEL (reference sequence). The CDR3 is 15 amino acids.

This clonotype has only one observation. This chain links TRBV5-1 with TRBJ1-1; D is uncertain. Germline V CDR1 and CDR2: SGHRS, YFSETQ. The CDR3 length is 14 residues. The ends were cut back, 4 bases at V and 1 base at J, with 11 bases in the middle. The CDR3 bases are TGCGCCAGCAGCCTCAGTCACGCGAACACTGAAGCTTTCTTT. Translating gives CASSLSHANTEAFF.

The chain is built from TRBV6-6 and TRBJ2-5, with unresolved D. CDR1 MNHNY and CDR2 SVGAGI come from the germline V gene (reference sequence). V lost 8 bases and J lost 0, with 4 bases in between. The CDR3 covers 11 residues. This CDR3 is CASSHQETQYF. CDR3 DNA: TGTGCCAGCTCGCACCAAGAGACCCAGTACTTC.

The CDR3 DNA reads TGTGCCAGCAGTTCTGGATGGGGCATTCAGTACTTC. As protein: CASSSGWGIQYF. The chain recombines TRBV3-1 with TRBJ2-4; D call uncertain. CDR3 size: 12 residues. V was cut by 6 bases and J by 9 bases, with 12 bases left in between. The germline gives CDR1 LGHDT, CDR2 YNNKEL (reference sequence).

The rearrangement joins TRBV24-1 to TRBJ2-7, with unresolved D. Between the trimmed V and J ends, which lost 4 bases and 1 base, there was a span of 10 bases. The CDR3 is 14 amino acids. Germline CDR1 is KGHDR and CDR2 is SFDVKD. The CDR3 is CATSDSGLSYEQYF. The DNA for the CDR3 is TGTGCCACCAGTGACTCGGGCCTATCCTACGAGCAGTACTTC.

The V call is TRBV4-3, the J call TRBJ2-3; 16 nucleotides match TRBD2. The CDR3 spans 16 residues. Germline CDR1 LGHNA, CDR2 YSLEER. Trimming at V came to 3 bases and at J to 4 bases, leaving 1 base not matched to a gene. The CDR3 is CASSHGTSGGADTQYF. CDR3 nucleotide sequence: TGCGCCAGCAGCCATGGGACTAGCGGGGGGGCAGATACGCAGTATTTT.

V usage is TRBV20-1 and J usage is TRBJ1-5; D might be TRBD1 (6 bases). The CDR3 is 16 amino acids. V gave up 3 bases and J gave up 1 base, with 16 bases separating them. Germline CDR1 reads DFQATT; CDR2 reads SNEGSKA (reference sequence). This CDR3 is CSASPAGTPSNQPQHF. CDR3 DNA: TGCAGTGCTAGCCCAGCGGGGACACCGAGCAATCAGCCCCAGCATTTT.

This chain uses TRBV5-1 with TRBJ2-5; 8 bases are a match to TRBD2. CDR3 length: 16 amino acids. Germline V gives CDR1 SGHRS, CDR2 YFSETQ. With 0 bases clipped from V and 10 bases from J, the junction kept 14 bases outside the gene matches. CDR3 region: CASSLVVAGLSGDQYF. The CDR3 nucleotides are TGCGCCAGCAGCTTGGTGGTAGCGGGGCTATCCGGGGACCAGTACTTC. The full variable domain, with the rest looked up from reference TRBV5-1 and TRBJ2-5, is KAGVTQTPRYLIKTRGQQVTLSCSPISGHRSVSWYQQTPGQGLQFLFEYFSETQRNKGNFPGRFSGRQFSNSRSEMNVSTLELGDSALYLCASSLVVAGLSGDQYFGPGTRLLVL.

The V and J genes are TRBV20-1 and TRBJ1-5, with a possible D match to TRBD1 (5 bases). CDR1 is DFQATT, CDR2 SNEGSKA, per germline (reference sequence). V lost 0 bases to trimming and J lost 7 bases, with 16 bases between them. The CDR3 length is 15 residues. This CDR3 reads CSARDSVGAGQPQHF. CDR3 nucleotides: TGCAGTGCTAGAGATAGTGTCGGGGCGGGCCAGCCCCAGCATTTT.

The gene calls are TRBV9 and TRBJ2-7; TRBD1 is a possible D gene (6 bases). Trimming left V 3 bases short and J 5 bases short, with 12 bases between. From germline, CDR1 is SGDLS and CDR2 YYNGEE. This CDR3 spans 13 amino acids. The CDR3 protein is CASSAQGINEQYF. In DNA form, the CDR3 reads TGTGCCAGCAGCGCACAGGGTATCAACGAGCAGTACTTC. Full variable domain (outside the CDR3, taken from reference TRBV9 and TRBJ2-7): DSGVTQTPKHLITATGQRVTLRCSPRSGDLSVYWYQQSLDQGLQFLIQYYNGEERAKGNILERFSAQQFPDLHSELNLSSLELGDSALYFCASSAQGINEQYFGPGTRLTVT.

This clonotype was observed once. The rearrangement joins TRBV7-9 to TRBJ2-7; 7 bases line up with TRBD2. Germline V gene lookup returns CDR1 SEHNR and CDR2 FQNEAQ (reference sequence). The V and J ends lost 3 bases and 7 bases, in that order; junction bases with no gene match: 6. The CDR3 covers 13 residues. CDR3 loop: CASSFGREREQYF. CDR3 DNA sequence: TGTGCCAGCAGCTTCGGGCGGGAGCGGGAGCAGTACTTC.

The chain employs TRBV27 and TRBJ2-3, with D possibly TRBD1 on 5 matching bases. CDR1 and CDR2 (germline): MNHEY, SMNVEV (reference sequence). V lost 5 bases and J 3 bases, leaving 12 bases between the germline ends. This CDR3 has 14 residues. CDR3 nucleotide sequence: TGTGCCAGCAGTGCGGTCAGGGATACAGATACGCAGTATTTT. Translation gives CASSAVRDTDTQYF.

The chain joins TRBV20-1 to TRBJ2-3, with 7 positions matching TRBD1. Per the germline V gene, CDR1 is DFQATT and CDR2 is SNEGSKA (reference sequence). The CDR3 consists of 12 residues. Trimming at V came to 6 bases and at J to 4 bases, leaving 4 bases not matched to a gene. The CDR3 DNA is TGCAGTGCGCCCCAGGGGGCAGATACGCAGTATTTT. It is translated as CSAPQGADTQYF.

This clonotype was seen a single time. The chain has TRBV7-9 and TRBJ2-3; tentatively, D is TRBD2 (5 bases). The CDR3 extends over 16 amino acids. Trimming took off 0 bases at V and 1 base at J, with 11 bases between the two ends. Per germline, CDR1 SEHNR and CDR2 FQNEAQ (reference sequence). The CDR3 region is CASSLAGVDGTDTQYF. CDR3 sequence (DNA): TGTGCCAGCAGCTTAGCCGGGGTTGATGGCACAGATACGCAGTATTTT.

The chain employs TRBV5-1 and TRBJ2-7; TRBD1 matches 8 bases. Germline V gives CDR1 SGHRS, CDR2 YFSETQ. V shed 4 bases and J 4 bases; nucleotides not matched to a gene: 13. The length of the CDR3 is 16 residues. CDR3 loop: CASSGTLGQASYEQYF. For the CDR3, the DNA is TGCGCCAGCAGCGGAACCTTGGGACAGGCCTCTTACGAGCAGTACTTC.

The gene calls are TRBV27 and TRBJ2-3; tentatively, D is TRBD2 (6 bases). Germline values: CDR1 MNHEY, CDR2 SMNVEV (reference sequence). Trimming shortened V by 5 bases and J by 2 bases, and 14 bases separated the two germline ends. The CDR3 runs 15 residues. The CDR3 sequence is CASSLRGWATDTQYF. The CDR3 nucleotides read TGTGCCAGCAGTCTCCGGGGGTGGGCCACAGATACGCAGTATTTT.

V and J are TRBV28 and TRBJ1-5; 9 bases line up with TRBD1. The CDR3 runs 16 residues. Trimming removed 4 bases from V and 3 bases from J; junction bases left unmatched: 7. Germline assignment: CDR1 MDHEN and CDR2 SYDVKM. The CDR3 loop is CASSYHGTGYNQPQHF. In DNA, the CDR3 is TGTGCCAGCAGTTATCATGGGACAGGGTACAATCAGCCCCAGCATTTT.

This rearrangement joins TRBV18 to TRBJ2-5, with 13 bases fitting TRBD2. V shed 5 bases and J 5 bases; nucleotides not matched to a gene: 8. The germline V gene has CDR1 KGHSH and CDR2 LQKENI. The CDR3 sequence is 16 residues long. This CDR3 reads CASSTWGTSGKETQYF. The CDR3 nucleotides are TGTGCCAGCTCAACGTGGGGGACTAGCGGGAAGGAGACCCAGTACTTC. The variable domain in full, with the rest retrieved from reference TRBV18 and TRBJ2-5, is NAGVMQNPRHLVRRRGQEARLRCSPMKGHSHVYWYRQLPEEGLKFMVYLQKENIIDESGMPKERFSAEFPKEGPSILRIQQVVRGDSAAYFCASSTWGTSGKETQYFGPGTRLLVL.

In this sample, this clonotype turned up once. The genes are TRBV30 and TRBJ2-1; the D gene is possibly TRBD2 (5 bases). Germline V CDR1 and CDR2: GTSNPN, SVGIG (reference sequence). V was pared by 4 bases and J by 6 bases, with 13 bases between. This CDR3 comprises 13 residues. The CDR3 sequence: CAWNAGWGNEQFF. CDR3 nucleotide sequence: TGTGCCTGGAATGCGGGCTGGGGCAATGAGCAGTTCTTC.

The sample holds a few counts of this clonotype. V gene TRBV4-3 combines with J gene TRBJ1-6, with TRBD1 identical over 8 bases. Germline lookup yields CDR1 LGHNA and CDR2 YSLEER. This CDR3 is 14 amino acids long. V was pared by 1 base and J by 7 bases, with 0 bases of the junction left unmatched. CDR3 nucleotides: TGCGCCAGCAGCCAAGGGACAGGGAATTCACCCCTCCACTTT. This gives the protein CASSQGTGNSPLHF.

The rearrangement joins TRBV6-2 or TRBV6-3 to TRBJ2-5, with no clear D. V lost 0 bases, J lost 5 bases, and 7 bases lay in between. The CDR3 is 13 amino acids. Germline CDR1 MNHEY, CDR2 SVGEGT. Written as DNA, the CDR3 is TGTGCCAGCAGTTACTCGATAGAGGAGACCCAGTACTTC. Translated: CASSYSIEETQYF.